The clone carrying this T cell receptor (beta chain) was recorded once. The antigen is not known. V lost 1 base, J lost 6 bases, and 22 bases lay in between. Per germline, CDR1 MDHEN and CDR2 SYDVKM. This CDR3 spans 17 amino acids. The sample is drawn from a study of OX40 agonist ivuxolimab in advanced cancers. Study information: Allowance was made for prior anti-PD-1, anti-PD-L1 or anti-CTLA-4 therapy, and 40% to 45% had some. Regarding the study as a whole: Both blood CD4+ and CD8+ T cells showed clonal growth by week 6 at 0.1 to 3.0 mg/kg.

The table came from immunoSEQ multiplex PCR; TCRdb's copy has only in-frame clones and leaves some out. Here the sample spans over 45,000 clones, about 80% being singletons. Here the sequenced sample was CD4+ or CD8+ T cells sorted from blood, taken in a trial of the OX40 agonist ivuxolimab. The origin of this receptor is an adult with an advanced solid tumor such as melanoma, head and neck, liver or kidney cancer. The V call is TRBV28, the J call TRBJ2-7; a possible D gene is TRBD2 (7 bases). The CDR3 DNA reads TGTGCCAGCAGTTTATTTATCCCTCGGGGAGGGACAAGCGAGCAGTACTTC. Translated, it gives CASSLFIPRGGTSEQYF. Looking up the rest from reference TRBV28 and TRBJ2-7 gives the full variable domain: DVKVTQSSRYLVKRTGEKVFLECVQDMDHENMFWYRQDPGLGLRLIYFSYDVKMKEKGDIPEGYSVSREKKERFSLILESASTNQTSMYLCASSLFIPRGGTSEQYFGPGTRLTVT.